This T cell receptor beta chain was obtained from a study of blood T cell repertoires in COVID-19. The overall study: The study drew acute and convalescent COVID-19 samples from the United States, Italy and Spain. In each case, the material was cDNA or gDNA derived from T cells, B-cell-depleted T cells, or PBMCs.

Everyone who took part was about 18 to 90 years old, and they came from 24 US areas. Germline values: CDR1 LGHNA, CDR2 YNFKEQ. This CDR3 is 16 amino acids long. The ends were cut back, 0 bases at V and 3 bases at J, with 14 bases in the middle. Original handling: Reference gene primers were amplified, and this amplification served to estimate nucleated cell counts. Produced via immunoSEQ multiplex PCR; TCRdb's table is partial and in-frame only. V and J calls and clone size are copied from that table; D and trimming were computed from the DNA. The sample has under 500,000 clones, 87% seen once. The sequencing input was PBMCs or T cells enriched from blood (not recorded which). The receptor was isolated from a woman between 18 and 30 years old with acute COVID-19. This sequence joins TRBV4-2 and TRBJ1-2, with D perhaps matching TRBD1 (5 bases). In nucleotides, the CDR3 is TGTGCCAGCAGCCAAGATAGGAGGGGCTTGGACTATGGCTACACCTTC. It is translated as CASSQDRRGLDYGYTF.